The 27 T cell receptor beta chains below come from one sample, sequenced in a study of blood T cell repertoires in COVID-19. Sequencing was performed with immunoSEQ multiplex PCR; in TCRdb, only in-frame clones are kept and a portion is missing. The sample records approximately 150,000 clones, about 92% being singletons. The sequencing input was peripheral blood. Receptors were obtained from a man aged 60-69 years with active or convalescent COVID-19.

The gene calls are TRBV30 and TRBJ1-5, with a weak D call TRBD1 (6 bases). V lost 2 bases and J 1 base, leaving 9 bases between the germline ends. CDR3 size: 14 residues. Per the germline V gene, CDR1 is GTSNPN and CDR2 is SVGIG (reference sequence). CDR3 loop: CAWSHGTSNQPQHF. The CDR3 DNA reads TGTGCCTGGAGTCATGGGACAAGCAATCAGCCCCAGCATTTT.

V usage is TRBV10-3 and J usage is TRBJ2-1; 7 positions agree with TRBD2. CDR3 length: 14 amino acids. V lost 3 bases and J lost 7; bases outside the gene matches: 6. The germline V gene has CDR1 ENHRY and CDR2 SYGVKD. The CDR3 spells CAISEQRDLNEQFF. The CDR3 DNA is TGTGCCATCAGTGAACAGCGGGATTTAAATGAGCAGTTCTTC.

The chain has TRBV27 and TRBJ1-1, with D hard to call. V was shortened by 6 bases and J by 1 base, with 15 bases between the two germline ends. CDR3 size: 15 residues. Germline V CDR1 and CDR2: MNHEY, SMNVEV (reference sequence). The CDR3 region is CASRIANKRNTEAFF. CDR3 DNA: TGTGCCAGCAGGATCGCCAACAAGCGGAACACTGAAGCTTTCTTT.

The genes are TRBV5-8 and TRBJ2-1; D is possibly TRBD1 (6 bases). Germline V gives CDR1 SGHTS, CDR2 YDEGEE. This CDR3 region has 15 residues. V lost 0 bases, J lost 3 bases, and 10 bases lay in between. CDR3 bases: TGTGCCAGCAGCTTGGGGACAGCTTTCTACAATGAGCAGTTCTTC. It translates to CASSLGTAFYNEQFF. Supplemented by reference TRBV5-8 and TRBJ2-1, the full variable domain reads EAGVTQSPTHLIKTRGQQATLRCSPISGHTSVYWYQQALGLGLQFLLWYDEGEERNRGNFPPRFSGRQFPNYSSELNVNALELEDSALYLCASSLGTAFYNEQFFGPGTRLTVL.

The chain employs TRBV27 and TRBJ1-6; D is ambiguous. The ends were cut back, 3 bases at V and 9 bases at J, with 9 bases in the middle. The CDR3 has 13 amino acids. Per germline, CDR1 MNHEY and CDR2 SMNVEV (reference sequence). The DNA for the CDR3 is TGTGCCAGCAGTTTGGGCAGGTCTTCACCCCTCCACTTT. The encoded protein is CASSLGRSSPLHF.

The rearrangement joins TRBV18 to TRBJ1-4, with D tentatively TRBD1 (5 bases). V was trimmed by 8 bases and J by 6 bases, leaving 19 bases between them. Germline CDR1 KGHSH, CDR2 LQKENI. The CDR3 length is 15 residues. For the CDR3, the DNA is TGTGCCAGCACCCTTCCGGGGGTCGGGGATGAAAAACTGTTTTTT. Translated: CASTLPGVGDEKLFF.

CDR3 DNA sequence: TGTGCCAGTAGTACCGGTAGGGGACAGGGTTCCTACGAGCAGTACTTC. Translating gives CASSTGRGQGSYEQYF. The genes are TRBV19 and TRBJ2-7, with 9 bases matching TRBD1. Germline trimming cut 4 bases from V and 1 base from J; bases unmatched to any gene: 8. The CDR3 consists of 16 residues. Germline V gene data show CDR1 as LNHDA and CDR2 as SQIVND (reference sequence).

The rearrangement uses TRBV18 and TRBJ2-3; the match to TRBD1 covers 7 bases. This CDR3 region has 18 residues. V lost 3 bases to trimming and J lost 1 base; unmatched junction nucleotides: 13. Looked up from germline, CDR1 is KGHSH and CDR2 is LQKENI. The CDR3 bases are TGTGCCAGCTCACCCCAAAGAAGGGGGCTTTTTGGCACAGATACGCAGTATTTT. As protein: CASSPQRRGLFGTDTQYF.

The genes are TRBV5-4 and TRBJ1-1; 7 bases map to TRBD1. Germline values: CDR1 SGHNT, CDR2 YYREEE (reference sequence). The CDR3 is 15 amino acids. V trimming: 2 bases; J trimming: 5 bases; junction bases outside the gene matches: 9. CDR3 protein: CASSFQTGQTTEAFF. CDR3 bases: TGTGCCAGCAGCTTCCAGACAGGGCAAACAACTGAAGCTTTCTTT.

V usage is TRBV7-2 and J usage is TRBJ1-2; 10 bases are a match to TRBD1. After removal of 1 base from V and 4 bases from J, the junction contained 6 bases not matched to a gene. Germline V gene sequence: CDR1 SGHTA, CDR2 FQGNSA. This CDR3 has 16 amino acids. CDR3 in amino acids: CASSLGKRTGGYGYTF. The CDR3, as DNA: TGTGCCAGCAGCTTAGGAAAAAGGACAGGGGGCTATGGCTACACCTTC. The full variable domain, completed using reference TRBV7-2 and TRBJ1-2, is GAGVSQSPSNKVTEKGKDVELRCDPISGHTALYWYRQSLGQGLEFLIYFQGNSAPDKSGLPSDRFSAERTGGSVSTLTIQRTQQEDSAVYLCASSLGKRTGGYGYTFGSGTRLTVV.

V is TRBV4-1 and J is TRBJ1-1; tentative D call: TRBD1 (6 bases). CDR1 and CDR2 (germline): MGHRA, YSYEKL. The CDR3 spans 15 residues. Deletions cut 2 bases from V and 1 base from J, with 11 bases between. The CDR3 DNA sequence: TGCGCCAGCAGCCAAAAACCGGGACAGAACACTGAAGCTTTCTTT. Translation gives CASSQKPGQNTEAFF.

The chain employs TRBV6-5 and TRBJ2-2; D gene unclear. Trimming stripped 3 bases from V and 0 bases from J, with 11 bases between. There are 16 residues in the CDR3. Per germline, CDR1 MNHEY and CDR2 SVGAGI. Here the CDR3 reads CASSYRLLANTGELFF. DNA for the CDR3: TGTGCCAGCAGTTATCGTTTACTCGCGAACACCGGGGAGCTGTTTTTT.

This clone was detected once. The chain recombines TRBV10-3 with TRBJ1-2; D not resolved. CDR1 and CDR2 from the germline V gene are ENHRY and SYGVKD. Trimming took off 4 bases at V and 8 bases at J, with 11 bases between the two ends. There are 12 residues in the CDR3. The CDR3 sequence is CAISGQALGYTF. Here the CDR3 DNA reads TGTGCCATCAGTGGGCAGGCCTTAGGCTACACCTTC.

V and J are TRBV6-6 and TRBJ1-1; TRBD1 matches at 8 bases. After removal of 5 bases from V and 1 base from J, the junction contained 9 bases not matched to a gene. Germline CDR1 reads MNHNY; CDR2 reads SVGAGI (reference sequence). This CDR3 is built from 16 residues. CDR3 coding DNA: TGTGCCAGCAGTACAGCCGCAGGGGGCGAGAACACTGAAGCTTTCTTT. Amino acid sequence: CASSTAAGGENTEAFF.

The rearrangement joins TRBV5-4 to TRBJ1-1; D uncertain. The CDR3 sequence is 14 residues long. Germline V gene lookup returns CDR1 SGHNT and CDR2 YYREEE (reference sequence). V was pared by 4 bases and J by 1 base, with 11 bases between. CDR3 region: CASSPVPGNTEAFF. CDR3 nucleotide sequence: TGTGCCAGCAGCCCCGTCCCAGGGAACACTGAAGCTTTCTTT.

This chain joins TRBV18 and TRBJ1-6, with D maybe TRBD1 (5 bases). Trimming stripped 3 bases from V and 8 bases from J, with 14 bases between. Germline V gene sequence: CDR1 KGHSH, CDR2 LQKENI. The CDR3 runs 15 residues. CDR3 DNA sequence: TGTGCCAGCTCACCGACCCCTGAAGGGGATTCACCCCTCCACTTT. It is translated as CASSPTPEGDSPLHF.

The chain is built from TRBV11-2 and TRBJ2-2, with TRBD2 identical over 14 bases. The V and J ends lost 5 bases and 9 bases, in that order; junction bases with no gene match: 8. The germline gives CDR1 SGHAT, CDR2 FQNNGV. The CDR3 has 16 amino acids. DNA for the CDR3: TGTGCCAGCAGCCTGGGACTAGCGGGAGTAGGAAGGGAGCTGTTTTTT. Its protein is CASSLGLAGVGRELFF.

This chain connects TRBV18 to TRBJ1-1; 8 bases are a match to TRBD1. The CDR3 has 15 residues. The V gene end was trimmed by 4 bases and the J gene end by 3 bases; junction bases not matched to a gene: 7. Germline values: CDR1 KGHSH, CDR2 LQKENI. Here the CDR3 reads CASSRTTGVDTEAFF. The CDR3 DNA reads TGTGCCAGCTCACGAACGACAGGGGTTGACACTGAAGCTTTCTTT.

The chain has TRBV25-1 and TRBJ2-3; 8 positions match TRBD1. With V trimmed by 6 bases and J by 2 bases, 4 bases remained unmatched. Per germline, CDR1 MGHDK and CDR2 SYGVNS. This CDR3 region has 14 residues. In DNA form, the CDR3 reads TGTGCCAGCAGAGGACAGGGTTTCACAGATACGCAGTATTTT. Translation gives CASRGQGFTDTQYF.

This rearrangement joins TRBV18 to TRBJ2-1, with D perhaps matching TRBD2 (5 bases). CDR1 is KGHSH and CDR2 is LQKENI in the germline V gene. There are 13 residues in the CDR3. V lost 4 bases, J lost 7 bases, and 11 bases lay in between. CDR3 in DNA: TGTGCCAGCTCACTTGAGACGGGAAATGAGCAGTTCTTC. Its translation: CASSLETGNEQFF.

The chain has TRBV3-1 (or the pseudogene TRBV3-2) and TRBJ1-5; D is possibly TRBD1 (5 bases). V was shortened by 1 base and J by 3 bases, with 13 bases between the two germline ends. The CDR3 length is 16 residues. Per the germline V gene, CDR1 is LGHDT and CDR2 is YNNKEL (reference sequence). CDR3 sequence reads: CASSQGQGKSNQPQHF. The CDR3 DNA is TGTGCCAGCAGCCAAGGCCAGGGAAAATCCAATCAGCCCCAGCATTTT.

The rearrangement links TRBV2 to TRBJ2-7; the match to TRBD1 covers 11 bases. Per germline, CDR1 SNHLY and CDR2 FYNNEI. The trim removed 6 bases at V and 2 bases at J, leaving 3 bases unmatched. This CDR3 is built from 14 residues. CDR3 residues: CASRWGQGAYEQYF. Here the CDR3 DNA reads TGTGCCAGCAGATGGGGACAGGGGGCCTACGAGCAGTACTTC.

The rearrangement joins TRBV23-1 to TRBJ2-3; D is uncertain. TRBV23-1 is placed among ORFs of uncertain function. Trimming shortened V by 6 bases and J by 1 base, and 8 bases separated the two germline ends. CDR3 length equals 13 residues. The CDR3 loop is CASRANGTDTQYF. For the CDR3, the DNA is TGCGCCAGCAGAGCCAATGGCACAGATACGCAGTATTTT.

This chain joins TRBV4-2 and TRBJ2-1; D is unclear. CDR1 is LGHNA and CDR2 is YNFKEQ in the germline V gene. The V gene lost 0 bases and the J gene lost 3 bases, with 9 bases spanning the gap. The CDR3 covers 15 residues. CDR3 sequence reads: CASSQDRGNYNEQFF. The DNA of the CDR3 is TGTGCCAGCAGCCAAGATCGAGGTAACTACAATGAGCAGTTCTTC.

The genes are TRBV28 and TRBJ1-1, with D perhaps TRBD1 (6 bases). Trimming removed 2 bases from V and 5 bases from J, with 9 bases in between. CDR3 length equals 13 residues. Germline V gives CDR1 MDHEN, CDR2 SYDVKM. Written as DNA, the CDR3 is TGTGCCAGCAGTTTAAGGGGGAGTACTGAAGCTTTCTTT. Its protein product is CASSLRGSTEAFF.

J is TRBJ2-2 and V is TRBV2; 8 nucleotides line up with TRBD2. The CDR3 is 15 amino acids. Looked up from germline, CDR1 is SNHLY and CDR2 is FYNNEI. The J segment lost 3 bases and the V segment lost 6 bases, leaving 6 bases of the junction unmatched. The DNA of the CDR3 is TGTGCCAGCAGGTCGGGGGGGCCGGACACCGGGGAGCTGTTTTTT. As protein: CASRSGGPDTGELFF. The full variable domain, completed using reference TRBV2 and TRBJ2-2, is EPEVTQTPSHQVTQMGQEVILRCVPISNHLYFYWYRQILGQKVEFLVSFYNNEISEKSEIFDDQFSVERPDGSNFTLKIRSTKLEDSAMYFCASRSGGPDTGELFFGEGSRLTVL.

The chain uses TRBV7-5 and TRBJ2-5; TRBD2 is taken as the D call from the table, unchecked against the DNA. TRBV7-5 corresponds to a pseudogene. The CDR3 sequence is 11 residues long. For the CDR3, the DNA is TGTGTCAGAAACTACAAGGAGACCCAGTACTTC. Protein sequence: CVRNYKETQYF.